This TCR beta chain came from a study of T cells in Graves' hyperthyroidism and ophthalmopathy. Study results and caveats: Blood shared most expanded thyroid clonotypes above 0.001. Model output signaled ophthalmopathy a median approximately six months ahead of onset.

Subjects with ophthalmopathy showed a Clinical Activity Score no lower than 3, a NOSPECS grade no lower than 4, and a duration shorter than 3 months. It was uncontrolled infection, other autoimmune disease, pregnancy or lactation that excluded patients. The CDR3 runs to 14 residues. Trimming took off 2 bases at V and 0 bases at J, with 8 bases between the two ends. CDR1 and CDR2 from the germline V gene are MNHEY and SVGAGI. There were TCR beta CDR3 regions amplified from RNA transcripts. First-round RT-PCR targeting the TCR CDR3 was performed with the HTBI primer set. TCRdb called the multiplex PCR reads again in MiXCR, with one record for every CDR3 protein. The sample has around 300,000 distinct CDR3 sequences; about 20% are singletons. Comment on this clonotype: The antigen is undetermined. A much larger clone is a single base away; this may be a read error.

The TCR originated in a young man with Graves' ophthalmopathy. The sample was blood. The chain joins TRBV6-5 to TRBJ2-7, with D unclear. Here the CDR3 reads CASSYLSNSYEQYF. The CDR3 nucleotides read TGTGCCAGCAGTTACCTCAGTAACTCCTACGAGCAGTACTTC.